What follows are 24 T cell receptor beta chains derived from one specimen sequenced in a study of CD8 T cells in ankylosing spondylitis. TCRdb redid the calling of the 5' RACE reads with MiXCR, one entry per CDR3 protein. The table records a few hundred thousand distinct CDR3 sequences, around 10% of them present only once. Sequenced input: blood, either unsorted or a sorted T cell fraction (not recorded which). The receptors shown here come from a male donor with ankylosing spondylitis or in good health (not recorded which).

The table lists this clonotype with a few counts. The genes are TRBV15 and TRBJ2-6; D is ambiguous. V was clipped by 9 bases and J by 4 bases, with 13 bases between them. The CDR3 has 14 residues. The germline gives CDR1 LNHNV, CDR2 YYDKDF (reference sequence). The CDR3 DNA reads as TGTGCCACTGGTCCAAGGTCCGGGGCCAACGTCCTGACTTTC. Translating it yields CATGPRSGANVLTF.

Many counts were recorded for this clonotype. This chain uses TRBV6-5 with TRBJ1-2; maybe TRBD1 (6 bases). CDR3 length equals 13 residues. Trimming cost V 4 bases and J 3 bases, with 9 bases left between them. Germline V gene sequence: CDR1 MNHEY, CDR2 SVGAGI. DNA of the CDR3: TGTGCCAGCAGTTCTAGGACAGACTATGGCTACACCTTC. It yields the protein CASSSRTDYGYTF.

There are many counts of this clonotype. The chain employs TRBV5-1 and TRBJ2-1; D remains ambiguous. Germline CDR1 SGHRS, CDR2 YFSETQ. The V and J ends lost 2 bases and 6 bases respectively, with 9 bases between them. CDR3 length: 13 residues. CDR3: CASSFDRSNEQFF. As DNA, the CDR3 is TGCGCCAGCAGCTTCGATAGGTCCAATGAGCAGTTCTTC.

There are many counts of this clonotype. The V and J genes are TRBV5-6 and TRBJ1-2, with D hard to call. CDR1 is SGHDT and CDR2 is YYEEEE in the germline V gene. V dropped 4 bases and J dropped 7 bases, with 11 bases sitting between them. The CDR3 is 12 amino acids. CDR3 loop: CASSGQVGGYTF. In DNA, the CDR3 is TGTGCCAGCAGCGGGCAGGTCGGTGGCTACACCTTC.

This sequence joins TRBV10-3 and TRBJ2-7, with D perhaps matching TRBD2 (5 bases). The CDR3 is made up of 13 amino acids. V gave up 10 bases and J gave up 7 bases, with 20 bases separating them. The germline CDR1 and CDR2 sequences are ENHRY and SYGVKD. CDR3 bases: TGTGCCACGTCACGGACTGGTAGACTAGAGCAGTACTTC. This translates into CATSRTGRLEQYF.

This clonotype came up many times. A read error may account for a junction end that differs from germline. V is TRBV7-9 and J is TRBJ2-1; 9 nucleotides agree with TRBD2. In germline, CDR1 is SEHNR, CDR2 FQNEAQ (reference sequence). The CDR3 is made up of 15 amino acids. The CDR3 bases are TGTGCCAGCAGCGTAGCGGGAGCTTACTACAATGAGCAGTTCTTC. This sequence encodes CASSVAGAYYNEQFF.

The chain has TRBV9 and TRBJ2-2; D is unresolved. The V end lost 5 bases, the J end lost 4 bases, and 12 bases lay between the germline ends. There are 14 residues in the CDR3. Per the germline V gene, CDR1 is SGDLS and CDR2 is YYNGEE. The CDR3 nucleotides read TGTGCCAGCAGGGTTGGGCGCGGCACCGGGGAGCTGTTTTTT. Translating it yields CASRVGRGTGELFF.

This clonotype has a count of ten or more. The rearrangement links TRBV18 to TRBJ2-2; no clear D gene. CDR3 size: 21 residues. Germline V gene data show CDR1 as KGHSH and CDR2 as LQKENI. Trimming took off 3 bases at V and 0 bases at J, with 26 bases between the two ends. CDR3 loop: CASSPTGIRAHQSTNTGELFF. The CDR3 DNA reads TGTGCCAGCTCACCTACGGGTATTAGGGCCCACCAGTCAACGAACACCGGGGAGCTGTTTTTT.

CDR3 region: CASSSYYDRAGANVLTF. CDR3 DNA: TGTGCCAGCAGCTCATACTACGACAGAGCTGGGGCCAACGTCCTGACTTTC. The chain uses TRBV5-5 and TRBJ2-6; a possible D gene is TRBD1 (5 bases). The V gene's germline CDR1 is SGHKS and CDR2 YYEKEE (reference sequence). The CDR3 loop spans 17 amino acids. Between the trimmed V and J ends, which lost 3 bases and 2 bases, there was a span of 15 bases.

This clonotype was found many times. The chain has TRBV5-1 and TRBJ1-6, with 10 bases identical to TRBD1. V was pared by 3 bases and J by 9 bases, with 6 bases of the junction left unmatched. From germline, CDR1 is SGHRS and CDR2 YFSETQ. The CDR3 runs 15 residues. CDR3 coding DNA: TGCGCCAGCAGCTCCAGACAGGGGGCAGTTTCACCCCTCCACTTT. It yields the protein CASSSRQGAVSPLHF.

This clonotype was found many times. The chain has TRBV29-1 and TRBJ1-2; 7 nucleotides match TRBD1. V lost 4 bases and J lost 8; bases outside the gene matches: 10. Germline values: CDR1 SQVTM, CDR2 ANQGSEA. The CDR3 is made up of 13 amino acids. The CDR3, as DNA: TGCAGCGTTGGATATAGGGGGCAGTTAGGCTACACCTTC. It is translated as CSVGYRGQLGYTF.

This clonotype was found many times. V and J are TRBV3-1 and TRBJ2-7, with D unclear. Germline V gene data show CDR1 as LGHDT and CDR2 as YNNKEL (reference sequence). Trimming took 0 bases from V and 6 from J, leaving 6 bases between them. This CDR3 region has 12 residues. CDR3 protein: CASSQDESEQYF. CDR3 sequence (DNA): TGTGCCAGCAGCCAAGATGAAAGCGAGCAGTACTTC.

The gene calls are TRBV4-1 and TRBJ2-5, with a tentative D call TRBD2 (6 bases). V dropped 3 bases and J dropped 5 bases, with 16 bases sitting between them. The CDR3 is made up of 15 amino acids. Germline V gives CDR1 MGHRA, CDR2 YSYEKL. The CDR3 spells CASSQGEDFKETQYF. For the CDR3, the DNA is TGCGCCAGCAGCCAGGGGGAGGATTTTAAGGAGACCCAGTACTTC.

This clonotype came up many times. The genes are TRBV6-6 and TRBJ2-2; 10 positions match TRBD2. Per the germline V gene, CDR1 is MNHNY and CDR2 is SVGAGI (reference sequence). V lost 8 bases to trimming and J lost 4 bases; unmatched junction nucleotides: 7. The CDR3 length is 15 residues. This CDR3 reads CASSKRGGRTGELFF. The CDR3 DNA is TGTGCCAGCTCTAAGCGGGGGGGTCGCACCGGGGAGCTGTTTTTT.

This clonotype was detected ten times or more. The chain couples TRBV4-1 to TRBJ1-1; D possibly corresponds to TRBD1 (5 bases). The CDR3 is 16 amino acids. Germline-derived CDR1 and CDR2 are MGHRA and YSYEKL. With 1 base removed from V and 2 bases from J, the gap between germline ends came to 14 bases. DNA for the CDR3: TGCGCCAGCAGCCAAGGAATGGGGGTTAGTAACACTGAAGCTTTCTTT. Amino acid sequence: CASSQGMGVSNTEAFF.

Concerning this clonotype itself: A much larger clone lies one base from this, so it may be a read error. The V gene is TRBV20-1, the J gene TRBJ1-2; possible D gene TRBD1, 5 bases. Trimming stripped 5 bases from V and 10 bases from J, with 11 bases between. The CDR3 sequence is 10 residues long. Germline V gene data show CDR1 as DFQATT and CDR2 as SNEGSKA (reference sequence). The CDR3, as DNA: TGCAGTGCTGGGGGGGATGACTACACCTTC. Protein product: CSAGGDDYTF.

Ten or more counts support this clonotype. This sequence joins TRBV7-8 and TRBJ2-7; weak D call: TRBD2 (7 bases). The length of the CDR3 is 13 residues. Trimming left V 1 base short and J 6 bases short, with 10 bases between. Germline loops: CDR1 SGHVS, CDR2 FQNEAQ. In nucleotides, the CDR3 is TGTGCCAGCAGCTTAGGGGGGGGGGCCGAGCAGTACTTC. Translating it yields CASSLGGGAEQYF.

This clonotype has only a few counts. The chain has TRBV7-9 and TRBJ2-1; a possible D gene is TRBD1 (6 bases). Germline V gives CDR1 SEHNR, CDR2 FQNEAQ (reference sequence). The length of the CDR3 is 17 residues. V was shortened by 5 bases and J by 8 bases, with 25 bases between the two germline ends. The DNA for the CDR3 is TGTGCCAGCAGCCCCGGTGGTAGCAGGGGAGTTTCCCATGAGCAGTTCTTC. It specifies CASSPGGSRGVSHEQFF.

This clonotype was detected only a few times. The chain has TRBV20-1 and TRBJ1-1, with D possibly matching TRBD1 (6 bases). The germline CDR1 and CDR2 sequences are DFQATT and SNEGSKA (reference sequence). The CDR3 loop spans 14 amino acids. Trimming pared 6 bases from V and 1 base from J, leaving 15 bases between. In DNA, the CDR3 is TGCAGTGCCGATATCAGGGGAGGGAACACTGAAGCTTTCTTT. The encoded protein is CSADIRGGNTEAFF.

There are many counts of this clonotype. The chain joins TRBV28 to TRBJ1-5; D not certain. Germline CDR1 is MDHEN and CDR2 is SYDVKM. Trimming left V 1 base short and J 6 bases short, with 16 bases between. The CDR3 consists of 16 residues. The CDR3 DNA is TGTGCCAGCAGTTTATACAGAAGTATAGCGGCTCAGCCCCAGCATTTT. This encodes CASSLYRSIAAQPQHF. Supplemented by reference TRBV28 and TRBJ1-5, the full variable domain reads DVKVTQSSRYLVKRTGEKVFLECVQDMDHENMFWYRQDPGLGLRLIYFSYDVKMKEKGDIPEGYSVSREKKERFSLILESASTNQTSMYLCASSLYRSIAAQPQHFGDGTRLSIL.

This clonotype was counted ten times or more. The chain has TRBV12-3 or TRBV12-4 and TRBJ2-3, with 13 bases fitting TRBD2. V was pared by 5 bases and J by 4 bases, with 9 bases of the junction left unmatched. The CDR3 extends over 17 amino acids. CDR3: CASSPAGLAGDPDTQYF. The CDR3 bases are TGTGCCAGCAGTCCGGCCGGACTAGCGGGGGACCCAGATACGCAGTATTTT.

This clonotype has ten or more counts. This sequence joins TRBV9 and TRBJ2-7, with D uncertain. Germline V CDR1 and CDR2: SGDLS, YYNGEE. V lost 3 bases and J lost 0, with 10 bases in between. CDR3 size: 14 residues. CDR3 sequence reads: CASSALYSSYEQYF. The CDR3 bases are TGTGCCAGCAGCGCCCTGTATAGCTCCTACGAGCAGTACTTC.

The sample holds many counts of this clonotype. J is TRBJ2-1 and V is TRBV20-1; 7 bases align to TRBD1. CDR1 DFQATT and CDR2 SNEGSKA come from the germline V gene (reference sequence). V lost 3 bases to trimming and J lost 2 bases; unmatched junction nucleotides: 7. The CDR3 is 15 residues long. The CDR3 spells CSASGPGTAYNEQFF. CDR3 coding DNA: TGCAGTGCTAGCGGGCCCGGGACAGCCTACAATGAGCAGTTCTTC.

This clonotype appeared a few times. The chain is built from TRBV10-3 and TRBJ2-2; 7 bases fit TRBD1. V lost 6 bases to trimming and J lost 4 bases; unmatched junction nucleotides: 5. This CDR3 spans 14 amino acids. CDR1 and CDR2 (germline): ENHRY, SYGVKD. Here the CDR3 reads CAISTGDGTGELFF. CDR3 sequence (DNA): TGTGCCATCAGCACAGGGGACGGCACCGGGGAGCTGTTTTTT.